This is a list of T cell receptor beta chains from one sample in a study of blood T cells in healthy people across ages. TCRdb re-called the 5' RACE reads through MiXCR, storing one row per CDR3 protein. The sample carries some 1 million distinct CDR3 sequences, 40% to 50% recorded once. Sequencing was carried out using blood. These receptors originate from a woman aged 55-69 years in good health. Each CDR3 is given with its conserved first and last residue. A D gene is named only where the DNA matches it firmly. Not all rows give a size; the values are once, few, many and, for expanded clones, a class.

V	J	length	size	D	DNA	CDR3
TRBV2	TRBJ2-6	17	once	.	TGTGCCAGCATCATGGGGGGTTTCTCCTCTGGGGCCAACGTCCTGACTTTC	CASIMGGFSSGANVLTF
TRBV6-5	TRBJ1-2	13	.	.	TGTGCCAGCAGTTACGAGGGGCTTGGTGGCTACACCTTC	CASSYEGLGGYTF
TRBV12-3/TRBV12-4	TRBJ1-2	14	few	TRBD1	TGTGCCAGCAGTTCACAGGGGGCGAGCTATGGCTACACCTTC	CASSSQGASYGYTF
TRBV5-6	TRBJ1-5	12	.	.	TGTGCCAGCAGAGGGCCCGGGGAGCCCCAGCATTTT	CASRGPGEPQHF
TRBV29-1	TRBJ2-5	14	.	.	TGCAGCGTTGGTCGAGCGGGGAGGGGGGGGACCCAGTACTTC	CSVGRAGRGGTQYF
TRBV29-1	TRBJ2-3	11	few	.	TGCAGCGTTCGGGACGGGGGTACGCAGTATTTT	CSVRDGGTQYF
TRBV5-1	TRBJ2-5	17	few	TRBD2	TGCGCCAGCAGCTTGGGGCTAGCGGGAAGGCGGCAAGAGACCCAGTACTTC	CASSLGLAGRRQETQYF
TRBV27	TRBJ2-7	15	few	.	TGTGCCAGCAGTTCCCGTCCAAACGCGGCGTACGAGCAGTACTTC	CASSSRPNAAYEQYF
TRBV7-9	TRBJ2-7	16	.	.	TGTGCCAGCAGCACAGAGGAGGGCAGGGTGAGGTACGGGCAGTACTTC	CASSTEEGRVRYGQYF
TRBV29-1	TRBJ1-2	13	.	.	TGCAGCGCCGTATCCCCAGGGATGGGCGGCTACACCTTC	CSAVSPGMGGYTF
TRBV4-1	TRBJ1-3	15	once	.	TGCGCCAGCAGCCAAGATAATGCATCTGGAAACACCATATATTTT	CASSQDNASGNTIYF
TRBV21-1	TRBJ2-7	14	once	.	TGTGCCAGCAGCAAAGCGCTCGACCCCTACGAGCAGTACTTC	CASSKALDPYEQYF
TRBV7-8	TRBJ2-3	13	.	TRBD2	TGTGCCAGCAGCTTCCTAGCGGGAGCTACGCAGTATTTT	CASSFLAGATQYF
TRBV10-3	TRBJ1-3	19	.	TRBD1	TGTGCCATCAGGGGGGGACAGGGCCACTTGAATCACTCTGGAAACACCATATATTTT	CAIRGGQGHLNHSGNTIYF
TRBV5-1	TRBJ1-2	15	.	.	TGCGCCAGCAGCTTGGAGTCGGGGGCGGGCTATGGCTACACCTTC	CASSLESGAGYGYTF
TRBV20-1	TRBJ2-1	14	few	TRBD2	TGCAGTGCTAGGCCCCTAGCGGGAGGCAATGAGCAGTTCTTC	CSARPLAGGNEQFF
TRBV4-1	TRBJ2-1	15	few	.	TGCGCCAGCAGCCAAGGAGCGGGTTTATACAATGAGCAGTTCTTC	CASSQGAGLYNEQFF
TRBV5-5	TRBJ1-3	15	.	.	TGTGCCAGCAGCTTGGGCGGGGTCGCGGGAAACACCATATATTTT	CASSLGGVAGNTIYF
TRBV5-1	TRBJ2-7	15	.	.	TGCGCCAGCAGCTTGGCCCAGGGACTCCAATACGAGCAGTACTTC	CASSLAQGLQYEQYF
TRBV28	TRBJ2-7	13	.	.	TGTGCCAGCGTGGACGGCTTTTCCTACGAGCAGTACTTC	CASVDGFSYEQYF
TRBV27	TRBJ1-2	15	many	.	TGTGCCAGCAGCCTGCAGGGAACCTCTAACTATGGCTACACCTTC	CASSLQGTSNYGYTF
TRBV9	TRBJ1-1	16	.	.	TGTGCCAGCAGCGTAGGGGGGGGGGGCCGAAACACTGAAGCTTTCTTT	CASSVGGGGRNTEAFF
TRBV3-1	TRBJ1-3	14	.	.	TGTGCCAGCAGCCAAGTCCCGGGGACGAACACCATATATTTT	CASSQVPGTNTIYF